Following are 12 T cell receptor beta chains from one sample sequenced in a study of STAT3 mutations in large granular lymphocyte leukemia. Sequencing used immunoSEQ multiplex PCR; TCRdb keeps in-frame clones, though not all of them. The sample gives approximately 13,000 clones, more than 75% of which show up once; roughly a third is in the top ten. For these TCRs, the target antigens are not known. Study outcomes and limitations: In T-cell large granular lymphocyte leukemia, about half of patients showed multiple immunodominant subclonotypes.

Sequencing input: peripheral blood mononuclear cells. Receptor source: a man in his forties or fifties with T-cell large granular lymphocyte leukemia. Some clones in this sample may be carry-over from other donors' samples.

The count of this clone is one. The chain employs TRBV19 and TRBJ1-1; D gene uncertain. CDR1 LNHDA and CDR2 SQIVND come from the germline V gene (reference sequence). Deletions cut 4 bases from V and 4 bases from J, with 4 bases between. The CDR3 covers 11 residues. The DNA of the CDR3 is TGTGCCAGTAGTAGGGCCACTGAAGCTTTCTTT. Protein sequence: CASSRATEAFF.

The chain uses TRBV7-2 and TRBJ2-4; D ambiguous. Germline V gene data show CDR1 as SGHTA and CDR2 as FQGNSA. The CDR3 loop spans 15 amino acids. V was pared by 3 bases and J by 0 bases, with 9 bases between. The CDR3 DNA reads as TGTGCCAGCAGCTTCCCCTCCATAGCCAAAAACATTCAGTACTTC. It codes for CASSFPSIAKNIQYF.

In DNA form, the CDR3 reads TGTGCCATCAGTGCTCAGAGGGAACCTAATGAAAAACTGTTTTTT. Protein sequence: CAISAQREPNEKLFF. The rearrangement uses TRBV10-3 and TRBJ1-4, with unresolved D. V was clipped by 4 bases and J by 3 bases, with 12 bases between them. Germline assignment: CDR1 ENHRY and CDR2 SYGVKD. This CDR3 spans 15 amino acids.

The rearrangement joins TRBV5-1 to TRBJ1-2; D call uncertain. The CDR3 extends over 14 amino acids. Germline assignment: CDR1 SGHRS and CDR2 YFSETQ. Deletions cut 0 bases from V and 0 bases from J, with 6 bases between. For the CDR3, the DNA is TGCGCCAGCAGCTTGGGTGTAGCTAACTATGGCTACACCTTC. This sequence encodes CASSLGVANYGYTF. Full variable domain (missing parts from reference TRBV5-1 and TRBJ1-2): KAGVTQTPRYLIKTRGQQVTLSCSPISGHRSVSWYQQTPGQGLQFLFEYFSETQRNKGNFPGRFSGRQFSNSRSEMNVSTLELGDSALYLCASSLGVANYGYTFGSGTRLTVV.

CDR3 loop: CAISEGGLYEQYF. The CDR3 DNA reads TGTGCCATCAGTGAGGGGGGGCTCTACGAGCAGTACTTC. This sequence joins TRBV10-3 and TRBJ2-7; D may match TRBD1 or TRBD2 (6 bases each). The germline V gene has CDR1 ENHRY and CDR2 SYGVKD. The V end lost 2 bases, the J end lost 3 bases, and 8 bases lay between the germline ends. CDR3 length equals 13 residues.

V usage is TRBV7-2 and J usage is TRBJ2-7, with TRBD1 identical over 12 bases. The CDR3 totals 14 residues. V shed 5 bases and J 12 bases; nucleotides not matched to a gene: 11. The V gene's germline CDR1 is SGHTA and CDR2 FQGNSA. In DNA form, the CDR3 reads TGTGCCAGCAGCGGGACAGGGGGCGCTCGTCACGGGTACTTC. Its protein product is CASSGTGGARHGYF.

The CDR3 region has the DNA TGCGCCAGCAGCTTGGGAGTAGGTTATAGCAATCAGCCCCAGCATTTT. Protein sequence: CASSLGVGYSNQPQHF. This chain joins TRBV5-1 and TRBJ1-5; D ambiguous. The CDR3 totals 16 residues. Germline V gene data show CDR1 as SGHRS and CDR2 as YFSETQ. Trimming removed 0 bases from V and 0 bases from J, with 10 bases in between. Looking up the rest from reference TRBV5-1 and TRBJ1-5 gives the full variable domain: KAGVTQTPRYLIKTRGQQVTLSCSPISGHRSVSWYQQTPGQGLQFLFEYFSETQRNKGNFPGRFSGRQFSNSRSEMNVSTLELGDSALYLCASSLGVGYSNQPQHFGDGTRLSIL.

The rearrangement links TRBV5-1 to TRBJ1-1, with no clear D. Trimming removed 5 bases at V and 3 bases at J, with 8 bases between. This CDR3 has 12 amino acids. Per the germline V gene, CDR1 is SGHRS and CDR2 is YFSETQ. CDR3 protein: CASRDGYTEAFF. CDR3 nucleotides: TGCGCCAGCAGAGATGGTTACACTGAAGCTTTCTTT. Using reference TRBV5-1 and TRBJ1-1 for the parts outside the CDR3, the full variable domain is KAGVTQTPRYLIKTRGQQVTLSCSPISGHRSVSWYQQTPGQGLQFLFEYFSETQRNKGNFPGRFSGRQFSNSRSEMNVSTLELGDSALYLCASRDGYTEAFFGQGTRLTVV.

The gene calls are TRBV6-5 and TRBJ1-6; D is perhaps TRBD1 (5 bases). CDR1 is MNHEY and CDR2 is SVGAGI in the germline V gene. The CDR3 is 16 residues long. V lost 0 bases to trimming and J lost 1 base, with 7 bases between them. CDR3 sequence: CASSYSGVSYNSPLHF. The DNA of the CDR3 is TGTGCCAGCAGTTACTCGGGGGTTTCCTATAATTCACCCCTCCACTTT.

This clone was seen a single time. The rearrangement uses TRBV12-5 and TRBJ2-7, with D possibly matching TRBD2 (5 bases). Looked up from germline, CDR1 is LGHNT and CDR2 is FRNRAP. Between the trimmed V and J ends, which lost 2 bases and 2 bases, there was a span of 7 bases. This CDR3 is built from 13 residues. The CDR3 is CASGLSGAYEQYF. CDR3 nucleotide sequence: TGTGCTAGTGGTTTGTCCGGGGCCTACGAGCAGTACTTC.

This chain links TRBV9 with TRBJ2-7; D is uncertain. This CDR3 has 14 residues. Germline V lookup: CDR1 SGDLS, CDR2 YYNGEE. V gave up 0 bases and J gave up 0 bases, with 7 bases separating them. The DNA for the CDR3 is TGTGCCAGCAGCGTAGGGACCAACTCCTACGAGCAGTACTTC. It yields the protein CASSVGTNSYEQYF.

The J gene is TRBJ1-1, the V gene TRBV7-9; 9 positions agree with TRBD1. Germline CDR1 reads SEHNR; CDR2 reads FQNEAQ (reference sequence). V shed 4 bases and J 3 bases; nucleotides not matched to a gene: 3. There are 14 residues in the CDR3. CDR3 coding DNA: TGTGCCAGCAGCTCGGGACAGGGCCACACTGAAGCTTTCTTT. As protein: CASSSGQGHTEAFF.